Each of the 32 T cell receptor beta chains below was sequenced from the same sample in a study of T cell clusters in autoimmune cytopenias. One tube held mixed TRB-A and TRB-B primer pools for touch-down PCR. TCRdb reprocessed the multiplex PCR reads and stores each CDR3 protein as one record, lacking DNA. This table lists approximately 15,000 distinct CDR3 sequences. About 39,000 genome equivalents of blood DNA were amplified for TRB. Separately, the same data were catalogued under a study of T cell repertoires in aging, cancer and after chemotherapy.

Material: peripheral blood. All receptors come from a human donor in good health.

The genes are TRBV12-3 or TRBV12-4 and TRBJ1-2. The CDR3 has 16 residues. CDR3 loop: CASRGGGFGPAHGYTF.

The rearrangement links TRBV5-4 to TRBJ2-3; TCRdb's D call, TRBD2, is unchecked because there is no DNA. The V gene's germline CDR1 is SGHNT and CDR2 YYREEE (reference sequence). The CDR3 spans 18 residues. The CDR3 loop is CASSFPSSGRAGTDTQYF.

The rearrangement links TRBV6-5 to TRBJ2-7; TCRdb returns TRBD2, unconfirmable since there is no DNA. This CDR3 spans 14 amino acids. Per the germline V gene, CDR1 is MNHEY and CDR2 is SVGAGI. The CDR3 loop is CASSLGEGVGEQYF.

By frequency, this clonotype registers medium-sized. The chain combines TRBV7-6 with TRBJ2-7; TCRdb selects TRBD2, and the lack of DNA leaves this call unchecked. Per germline, CDR1 SGHVS and CDR2 FNYEAQ. The CDR3 spans 14 residues. The CDR3 protein is CASTAGGPTYEQYF.

The chain uses TRBV12-3 or TRBV12-4 and TRBJ1-2. There are 13 residues in the CDR3. CDR3 amino acids: CASSFGPTYGYTF.

The J gene is TRBJ2-2, the V gene TRBV6-2 or TRBV6-3. This CDR3 is 13 amino acids long. From germline, CDR1 is MNHEY and CDR2 SVGEGT. The CDR3 here is CASRDSHTGELFF.

The chain has TRBV7-9 and TRBJ2-7; TCRdb proposes TRBD1, but this gene call is untestable without DNA. CDR1 is SEHNR, CDR2 FQNEAQ, per germline (reference sequence). This CDR3 is 14 amino acids long. CDR3 in amino acids: CASSPTGGSYEQYF.

The rearrangement links TRBV6-5 to TRBJ1-6. The CDR3 runs 16 residues. Per the germline V gene, CDR1 is MNHEY and CDR2 is SVGAGI. CDR3 region: CASSYTMTTGNSPLHF.

The chain joins TRBV19 to TRBJ2-2; TCRdb names TRBD1, which stays unverified in the absence of DNA. CDR1 and CDR2 from the germline V gene are LNHDA and SQIVND (reference sequence). The CDR3 consists of 15 residues. The CDR3 protein is CASSLGRLPGRELFF.

The chain joins TRBV28 to TRBJ1-4; TCRdb returns TRBD1, unconfirmable since there is no DNA. CDR3 length equals 11 residues. The V gene's germline CDR1 is MDHEN and CDR2 SYDVKM. CDR3 in amino acids: CATSRGQKLFF.

This clonotype is called medium-sized (0.01 to 0.1%) based on its frequency. The V call is TRBV27, the J call TRBJ2-6; absent DNA, TCRdb's TRBD1 call cannot be checked. Germline V gene lookup returns CDR1 MNHEY and CDR2 SMNVEV (reference sequence). The CDR3 consists of 14 residues. CDR3 amino acids: CASSPGRGANVLTF.

V usage is TRBV15 and J usage is TRBJ2-7; as DNA is missing, the TRBD1 call by TCRdb cannot be tested. Germline V gene data show CDR1 as LNHNV and CDR2 as YYDKDF (reference sequence). This CDR3 has 15 amino acids. The CDR3 is CATSRGKDSSYEQYF.

The chain carries TRBV6-1 and TRBJ2-3. CDR3 length: 12 amino acids. Germline V CDR1 and CDR2: MNHNS, SASEGT. The CDR3 region is CASSVSTDTQYF.

CDR3 sequence reads: CASSWDRAQETQYF. V and J are TRBV6-5 and TRBJ2-5; TCRdb outputs TRBD1, but without DNA this stays unchecked. This CDR3 spans 14 amino acids. CDR1 and CDR2 (germline): MNHEY, SVGAGI.

The V call is TRBV27, the J call TRBJ2-5; absent DNA, TCRdb's TRBD1 call cannot be checked. CDR3 length equals 13 residues. Germline CDR1 is MNHEY and CDR2 is SMNVEV (reference sequence). The CDR3 sequence is CASSPQGRQTQYF.

This chain joins TRBV30 and TRBJ2-2; TCRdb picks TRBD2, but there is no DNA to check that call. The CDR3 spans 13 residues. Germline assignment: CDR1 GTSNPN and CDR2 SVGIG (reference sequence). The CDR3 region is CAWSAGLTGELFF.

The V gene is TRBV13, the J gene TRBJ2-3; TCRdb's D call of TRBD2 is untestable without DNA. There are 15 residues in the CDR3. Germline lookup yields CDR1 PRHDT and CDR2 FYEKMQ (reference sequence). The CDR3 sequence is CASSLGGRKVDTQYF.

The chain links TRBV6-1 to TRBJ2-3; TCRdb designates TRBD2, a call that cannot be tested without DNA. The CDR3 totals 15 residues. The germline V gene encodes CDR1 MNHNS and CDR2 SASEGT. The chain's CDR3 is CATSRTSRGTDTQYF.

The chain couples TRBV6-1 to TRBJ1-1. Germline V CDR1 and CDR2: MNHNS, SASEGT. The CDR3 is made up of 13 amino acids. This CDR3 is CASSSSMNTEAFF.

V is TRBV30 and J is TRBJ2-7; TCRdb selects TRBD2, and the lack of DNA leaves this call unchecked. There are 15 residues in the CDR3. Per germline, CDR1 GTSNPN and CDR2 SVGIG (reference sequence). The CDR3 protein is CACSLVERGLYEQYF. The full variable domain, rest sourced from reference TRBV30 and TRBJ2-7, is SQTIHQWPATLVQPVGSPLSLECTVEGTSNPNLYWYRQAAGRGLQLLFYSVGIGQISSEVPQNLSASRPQDRQFILSSKKLLLSDSGFYLCACSLVERGLYEQYFGPGTRLTVT.

This clonotype is identified as medium-sized (0.01 to 0.1%) from frequency. V is TRBV11-2 and J is TRBJ2-3; absent DNA, TCRdb's TRBD2 call cannot be checked. CDR1 and CDR2 from the germline V gene are SGHAT and FQNNGV. The CDR3 length is 15 residues. Here the CDR3 reads CASSLGSGLRDTQYF.

This chain joins TRBV6-5 and TRBJ2-7; lacking DNA, the TRBD2 call made by TCRdb goes unchecked. Germline V CDR1 and CDR2: MNHEY, SVGAGI. The CDR3 covers 14 residues. The CDR3 loop is CASSYSAQRYEQYF.

This clonotype ranks as medium-sized in terms of frequency. The chain links TRBV19 to TRBJ2-3; absent DNA, TCRdb's TRBD1 call cannot be checked. CDR1 LNHDA and CDR2 SQIVND come from the germline V gene (reference sequence). The length of the CDR3 is 13 residues. The CDR3 reads CASSPTTRDTQYF.

Considering frequency, this clonotype is medium-sized. V is TRBV19 and J is TRBJ2-3; TCRdb's D call of TRBD2 is untestable without DNA. CDR3 length: 14 residues. Germline V gene data show CDR1 as LNHDA and CDR2 as SQIVND (reference sequence). CDR3 sequence reads: CASPQSGRGDTQYF.

The chain has TRBV7-6 and TRBJ2-5. The CDR3 contains 12 residues. Germline V gene data show CDR1 as SGHVS and CDR2 as FNYEAQ. CDR3 in amino acids: CASSLADGTQYF.

The J gene is TRBJ2-7, the V gene TRBV5-5. The CDR3 loop spans 14 amino acids. Germline V gene lookup returns CDR1 SGHKS and CDR2 YYEKEE (reference sequence). The CDR3 region is CASSLLQVGYEQYF.

This chain joins TRBV28 and TRBJ1-2; TCRdb indicates TRBD1, and absent DNA this call remains unverified. The V gene's germline CDR1 is MDHEN and CDR2 SYDVKM. The CDR3 is made up of 13 amino acids. The CDR3: CASSSGNTRGYTF.

The rearrangement links TRBV18 to TRBJ2-7; checking the TCRdb D call of TRBD1 is not possible without DNA. The length of the CDR3 is 16 residues. CDR1 is KGHSH, CDR2 LQKENI, per germline. CDR3 sequence reads: CASSPVFSATSYEQYF.

This sequence joins TRBV19 and TRBJ2-3; TCRdb outputs TRBD2, but without DNA this stays unchecked. The CDR3 length is 15 residues. Germline-derived CDR1 and CDR2 are LNHDA and SQIVND (reference sequence). The CDR3 sequence: CASSHEAGSTDTQYF. Based on the CDR3 plus reference TRBV19 and TRBJ2-3, the full variable domain is DGGITQSPKYLFRKEGQNVTLSCEQNLNHDAMYWYRQDPGQGLRLIYYSQIVNDFQKGDIAEGYSVSREKKESFPLTVTSAQKNPTAFYLCASSHEAGSTDTQYFGPGTRLTVL.

The genes are TRBV7-6 and TRBJ2-2; the TRBD2 assignment by TCRdb is unverifiable without DNA. Germline-derived CDR1 and CDR2 are SGHVS and FNYEAQ. The CDR3 is 15 residues long. The CDR3 reads CASSRVGAGAGELFF.

By frequency, this clonotype is medium-sized. The chain joins TRBV29-1 to TRBJ2-2; TCRdb's D call of TRBD1 is untestable without DNA. Germline V gene lookup returns CDR1 SQVTM and CDR2 ANQGSEA. The CDR3 sequence is 13 residues long. The CDR3: CSVLGENTGELFF.

Measured by frequency, this clonotype is medium-sized. This sequence joins TRBV29-1 and TRBJ2-2; TCRdb proposes TRBD2, but this gene call is untestable without DNA. This CDR3 has 14 amino acids. Germline CDR1 SQVTM, CDR2 ANQGSEA. This chain's CDR3 is CSVERGVNTGELFF.